The clone carrying this T cell receptor (beta chain) was seen more than once but under ten times. Repertoires were generated with immunoSEQ multiplex PCR, while TCRdb's copy carries only in-frame clones and drops some. The sample has just over 650,000 clones, about nine tenths seen once; the top ten hold under 0.3%. This record comes from a study of blood T cell repertoires in COVID-19. Study as a whole: Donors in the United States, Italy and Spain gave samples during acute or convalescent COVID-19.

The CDR3 runs to 14 residues. V lost 5 bases, J lost 7 bases, and 7 bases stayed unmatched. The V gene's germline CDR1 is SGHVS and CDR2 FQNEAQ. The genes are TRBV7-8 and TRBJ1-2, with 10 bases lining up with TRBD1. This sequence originates from a woman younger than 35 with acute or convalescent COVID-19. The sample consisted of peripheral blood. Written as DNA, the CDR3 is TGTGCCAGCAGCCAAAGACAGGGGGCAGGTGGCTACACCTTC. Protein sequence: CASSQRQGAGGYTF.